What follows describes a single T cell receptor (beta chain). Its target is not known. Given a much more abundant clone one base away, this may be a read error. This CDR3 is missing its conserved last phenylalanine or tryptophan, likely due to a read error. In addition to blood RNA drawn from unsorted whole blood, germline DNA was extracted. There are 13 residues in the CDR3. V was shortened by 0 bases and J by 6 bases, with 10 bases between the two germline ends. Germline loops: CDR1 SGHRS, CDR2 YFSETQ. This specimen comes from a study of tumor-infiltrating lymphocytes in primary liver carcinoma. General study findings and limits: Researchers did not compare CD4+ and CD8+ repertoires, as samples were bulk unsorted.

The input was about 490 ng total RNA; TCR beta cDNA was made from it with a constant-region primer. Construction of TCR beta libraries relied on three successive nested multiplex PCR rounds employing slightly modified ARM-PCR. The study ran its first two PCR rounds for nine to ten cycles each, using TRBV1-TRBV30 forward primers and a C-beta reverse primer. One entry per CDR3 protein results from TCRdb running MiXCR on the multiplex PCR reads. The sample lists about 330,000 distinct CDR3 sequences, about two thirds occurring once. This sequence originates from a man between 35 and 55 years old with primary liver carcinoma and hepatitis B virus infection. Sequences were obtained from peripheral blood. The chain recombines TRBV5-1 with TRBJ2-7; the D call may be TRBD1 or TRBD2 (5 bases each). The CDR3 here is CASSLGSGTEQYL. As DNA, the CDR3 is TGCGCCAGCAGCTTGGGATCAGGGACCGAGCAGTACTTA.